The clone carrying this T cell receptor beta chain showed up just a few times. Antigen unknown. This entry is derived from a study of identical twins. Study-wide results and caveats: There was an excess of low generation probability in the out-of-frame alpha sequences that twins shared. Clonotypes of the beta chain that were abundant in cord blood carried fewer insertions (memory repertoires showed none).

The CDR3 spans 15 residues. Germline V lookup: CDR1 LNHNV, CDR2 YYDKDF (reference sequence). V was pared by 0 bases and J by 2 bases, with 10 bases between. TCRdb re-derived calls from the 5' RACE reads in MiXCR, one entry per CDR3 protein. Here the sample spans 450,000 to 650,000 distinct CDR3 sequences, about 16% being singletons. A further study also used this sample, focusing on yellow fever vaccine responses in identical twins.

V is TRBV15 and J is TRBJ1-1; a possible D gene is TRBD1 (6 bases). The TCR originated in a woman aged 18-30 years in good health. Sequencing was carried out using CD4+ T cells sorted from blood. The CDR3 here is CATSRDGGANTEAFF. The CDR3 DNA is TGTGCCACCAGCAGAGATGGGGGCGCCAACACTGAAGCTTTCTTT.